This T cell receptor beta chain was sequenced for a study of OX40 agonist ivuxolimab in advanced cancers. Study as a whole: The eligibility criteria allowed prior anti-PD-1, anti-PD-L1 or anti-CTLA-4 therapy, and about 40% had some.

Method: immunoSEQ multiplex PCR; TCRdb's copy keeps in-frame clones and lacks some. The sample has approximately 80,000 clones; under 95% are singletons. The CDR3 contains 12 residues. CDR1 is LNHDA and CDR2 is SQIVND in the germline V gene (reference sequence). V was clipped by 3 bases and J by 4 bases, with 6 bases between them. Here the sequenced sample was CD4+ or CD8+ T cells sorted from blood, taken in a trial of the OX40 agonist ivuxolimab. The TCR was taken from an adult with an advanced solid tumor such as melanoma, head and neck, liver or kidney cancer. The J gene is TRBJ1-1, the V gene TRBV19; D ambiguous. The CDR3 protein is CASSMAPTEAFF. In nucleotides, the CDR3 is TGTGCCAGTAGTATGGCGCCCACTGAAGCTTTCTTT.